One sample yielded the 19 T cell receptor beta chains listed below, sequenced in a study of T-cell memory formation after mild COVID-19. MiXCR, run by TCRdb on the 5' RACE reads, gives a single entry per CDR3 protein. The sample includes around 450,000 distinct CDR3 sequences, 20% seen only once; the top ten take about 8.8%. The sample taken for sequencing was PBMCs or a T cell subset sorted from them (not recorded which). The source is an adult woman who had mild COVID-19 (a few samples of this study predate the infection). Cell type and time point are not known.

This clonotype was observed a few times. The CDR3 DNA reads TGTGCCACCAGTGATCTGCCAGGGCAGGGGGCTGACGAGCAGTACTTC. This sequence encodes CATSDLPGQGADEQYF. The gene calls are TRBV24-1 and TRBJ2-7, with 8 bases identical to TRBD1. The trim removed 3 bases at V and 5 bases at J, leaving 11 bases unmatched. The CDR3 sequence is 16 residues long. CDR1 is KGHDR, CDR2 SFDVKD, per germline.

In its sample, this clonotype was seen a few times. CDR3 in amino acids: CASSLGAGGSRKNNEQFF. CDR3 sequence (DNA): TGTGCCAGCAGCTTGGGAGCGGGAGGGTCCCGTAAAAACAATGAGCAGTTCTTC. The V gene is TRBV7-9, the J gene TRBJ2-1; TRBD2 agrees at 10 bases. V was pared by 3 bases and J by 5 bases, with 13 bases of the junction left unmatched. CDR1 is SEHNR, CDR2 FQNEAQ, per germline (reference sequence). This CDR3 region has 18 residues.

V usage is TRBV12-3 or TRBV12-4 and J usage is TRBJ1-1, with 7 nucleotides matching TRBD1. J was trimmed by 10 bases and V by 3 bases; bases with no gene match: 14. There are 15 residues in the CDR3. As DNA, the CDR3 is TGTGCCAGCAGTTTGTGGGACAGTCTTAGGGCGGGAGCTTTCTTT. It specifies CASSLWDSLRAGAFF.

The rearrangement links TRBV18 to TRBJ2-1, with D possibly TRBD1 on 6 matching bases. The V end lost 4 bases, the J end lost 0 bases, and 10 bases lay between the germline ends. The CDR3 sequence is 15 residues long. The germline V gene has CDR1 KGHSH and CDR2 LQKENI. CDR3 nucleotide sequence: TGTGCCAGCTCACAAGGACAGAACTCCTACAATGAGCAGTTCTTC. Amino acids: CASSQGQNSYNEQFF.

The CDR3 DNA reads TGCGCCAGCAGCCTAAGTCCAAGGGATAATGAAAAACTGTTTTTT. Residues: CASSLSPRDNEKLFF. The chain employs TRBV5-1 and TRBJ1-4, with D hard to call. With 4 bases removed from V and 4 bases from J, the gap between germline ends came to 14 bases. This CDR3 spans 15 amino acids. Germline assignment: CDR1 SGHRS and CDR2 YFSETQ.

This clonotype occurred a few times. J is TRBJ1-6 and V is TRBV3-1; 9 bases are a match to TRBD1. The CDR3 is made up of 14 amino acids. The germline V gene encodes CDR1 LGHDT and CDR2 YNNKEL (reference sequence). The J segment lost 7 bases and the V segment lost 11 bases, leaving 9 bases of the junction unmatched. CDR3 loop: CAVSGQGMNSPLHF. CDR3 bases: TGTGCCGTAAGTGGACAGGGGATGAATTCACCCCTCCACTTT.

The chain links TRBV6-2 or TRBV6-3 to TRBJ1-2; D gene uncertain. CDR1 and CDR2 from the germline V gene are MNHEY and SVGEGT. V was shortened by 0 bases and J by 6 bases, with 8 bases between the two germline ends. This CDR3 region has 13 residues. The CDR3 here is CASSYSGVDGYTF. CDR3 DNA sequence: TGTGCCAGCAGTTACTCTGGGGTGGATGGCTACACCTTC.

In this sample, this clonotype turned up a few times. The chain couples TRBV20-1 to TRBJ2-7, with D maybe TRBD1 (5 bases). The CDR3 extends over 16 amino acids. In germline, CDR1 is DFQATT, CDR2 SNEGSKA (reference sequence). Trimming took off 3 bases at V and 6 bases at J, with 24 bases between the two ends. The CDR3 is CSASSSLQGRVGEQYF. The DNA of the CDR3 is TGCAGTGCTAGTAGTAGTCTCCAGGGAAGGGTCGGCGAGCAGTACTTC.

This clonotype has just a few counts. This chain joins TRBV12-3 or TRBV12-4 and TRBJ2-1; D not certain. V shed 0 bases and J shed 2 bases, with 14 bases lying between them. This CDR3 has 17 residues. CDR3 sequence: CASSLAQDPRPYNEQFF. Written as DNA, the CDR3 is TGTGCCAGCAGTTTAGCGCAGGACCCCCGACCCTACAATGAGCAGTTCTTC.

This clonotype has a handful of counts. The gene calls are TRBV6-1 and TRBJ1-4, with D tentatively TRBD1 (5 bases). V lost 4 bases and J lost 0, with 12 bases in between. Germline lookup yields CDR1 MNHNS and CDR2 SASEGT. The CDR3 extends over 16 amino acids. DNA for the CDR3: TGTGCCAGCAGTGTTGGGGCAGTTGCAACTAATGAAAAACTGTTTTTT. Protein: CASSVGAVATNEKLFF.

The V and J genes are TRBV18 and TRBJ2-3, with D possibly being TRBD2 (6 bases). Trimming removed 3 bases at V and 3 bases at J, with 10 bases between. The CDR3 spans 14 residues. The germline V gene encodes CDR1 KGHSH and CDR2 LQKENI. CDR3 sequence reads: CASSPGTPTDTQYF. The CDR3 nucleotides read TGTGCCAGCTCACCCGGGACTCCTACAGATACGCAGTATTTT.

The genes are TRBV11-1 and TRBJ2-3; D might be TRBD1 or TRBD2, each matching 5 bases. This CDR3 contains 15 residues. With 6 bases removed from V and 7 bases from J, the gap between germline ends came to 20 bases. CDR1 is SGHAT and CDR2 is FQDESV in the germline V gene (reference sequence). The CDR3 region is CASSLPRGGGNTQYF. CDR3 DNA sequence: TGTGCCAGCAGTCTACCTCGAGGTGGGGGAAATACGCAGTATTTT.

This chain's CDR3 is CASSLGADTGELFF. CDR3 nucleotides: TGCGCCAGCAGCTTGGGTGCGGACACCGGGGAGCTGTTTTTT. The chain uses TRBV5-1 and TRBJ2-2; no definite D call. Germline V gene data show CDR1 as SGHRS and CDR2 as YFSETQ. CDR3 size: 14 residues. Trimming took 0 bases from V and 3 from J, leaving 6 bases between them.

The rearrangement joins TRBV5-1 to TRBJ1-6, with no clear D. V was pared by 0 bases and J by 6 bases, with 10 bases between. CDR3 length equals 15 residues. Per germline, CDR1 SGHRS and CDR2 YFSETQ. Written as DNA, the CDR3 is TGCGCCAGCAGCTTGGGTGCTTTGCGTAATTCACCCCTCCACTTT. Its protein product is CASSLGALRNSPLHF.

The chain has TRBV12-3 or TRBV12-4 and TRBJ1-1, with 7 nucleotides matching TRBD1. V lost 7 bases to trimming and J lost 2 bases; unmatched junction nucleotides: 10. The CDR3 sequence is 15 residues long. The CDR3 coding sequence is TGTGCCAGCACCCAAAGGACAGGTCCTAACACTGAAGCTTTCTTT. Amino acids: CASTQRTGPNTEAFF.

This clonotype was seen a handful of times. This sequence joins TRBV18 and TRBJ2-1, with D maybe TRBD2 (6 bases). Trimming left V 4 bases short and J 1 base short, with 17 bases between. The CDR3 runs to 17 residues. Germline CDR1 and CDR2: KGHSH and LQKENI. In nucleotides, the CDR3 is TGTGCCAGCTCACTCTCGTCCGCTGGGGGGTCCTACAATGAGCAGTTCTTC. Its translation is CASSLSSAGGSYNEQFF.

This clonotype has a handful of counts. The chain links TRBV4-3 to TRBJ2-1; no clear D. CDR1 and CDR2 from the germline V gene are LGHNA and YSLEER. The CDR3 spans 15 residues. The V end was cut by 1 base, the J end by 9 bases, with 16 bases between. The chain's CDR3 is CASSQAANKGGEQFF. As DNA, the CDR3 is TGCGCCAGCAGCCAAGCCGCTAACAAAGGCGGTGAGCAGTTCTTC.

This clonotype was observed a handful of times. The V call is TRBV7-9, the J call TRBJ2-7, with D possibly being TRBD2 (6 bases). V was pared by 4 bases and J by 2 bases, with 12 bases between. Per the germline V gene, CDR1 is SEHNR and CDR2 is FQNEAQ (reference sequence). The CDR3 totals 14 residues. The CDR3 region has the DNA TGTGCCAGCAGCTCGGGGGAGAGAACCTACGAGCAGTACTTC. It encodes CASSSGERTYEQYF. Based on the CDR3 plus reference TRBV7-9 and TRBJ2-7, the full variable domain is DTGVSQNPRHKITKRGQNVTFRCDPISEHNRLYWYRQTLGQGPEFLTYFQNEAQLEKSRLLSDRFSAERPKGSFSTLEIQRTEQGDSAMYLCASSSGERTYEQYFGPGTRLTVT.

The rearrangement joins TRBV2 to TRBJ1-2; no firm D call. Trimming removed 4 bases at V and 7 bases at J, with 13 bases between. CDR1 is SNHLY, CDR2 FYNNEI, per germline. The CDR3 loop spans 13 amino acids. The CDR3 coding sequence is TGTGCCAGCAGTGTTTCCAGGATCGTTGGCTACACCTTC. This codes for CASSVSRIVGYTF.